A selection of T cell receptor beta chains follows, all from one sample in a study of cytomegalovirus exposure and HLA in healthy donors. The assay was immunoSEQ multiplex PCR, and TCRdb's table has in-frame clones only and misses some. Among around 150,000 clones listed, roughly four fifths were seen once. The sequencing sample was made of PBMCs. Every receptor here comes from a man in his forties or fifties in good health and CMV-seropositive. Each CDR3 is given with its conserved first and last residue. The D gene is left open where the match is weak. Clone size appears in some rows only: once, few, many, or a class for an expanded clone.

V: TRBV4-1
J: TRBJ1-1
size: NA
length: 14
D: NA
CDR3: CASSHKQDNTEAFF
DNA: TGCGCCAGCAGCCACAAACAGGACAACACTGAAGCTTTCTTT

V: TRBV11-3
J: TRBJ2-7
size: once
length: 14
D: NA
CDR3: CASSLGGSAYEQYF
DNA: TGTGCCAGCAGCCTCGGAGGGTCGGCCTACGAGCAGTACTTC

V: TRBV19
J: TRBJ2-1
size: NA
length: 16
D: TRBD1
CDR3: CASSIGMGQIPNEQFF
DNA: TGTGCCAGTAGTATAGGAATGGGACAGATACCCAATGAGCAGTTCTTC

V: TRBV7-2
J: TRBJ2-7
size: NA
length: 14
D: TRBD1
CDR3: CASSRGQATYEQYF
DNA: TGTGCCAGCAGCCGCGGACAGGCAACCTACGAGCAGTACTTC

V: TRBV10-1
J: TRBJ2-7
size: NA
length: 14
D: TRBD1
CDR3: CASSDGTGINEQYF
DNA: TGCGCCAGCAGTGATGGGACAGGGATTAACGAGCAGTACTTC

V: TRBV10-3
J: TRBJ2-3
size: NA
length: 14
D: NA
CDR3: CASAGVTSTDTQYF
DNA: TGTGCCTCCGCAGGGGTAACTAGCACAGATACGCAGTATTTT

V: TRBV6-1
J: TRBJ2-7
size: NA
length: 13
D: TRBD2
CDR3: CATRLAGSYEQYF
DNA: TGTGCCACCCGACTAGCGGGGTCCTACGAGCAGTACTTC

V: TRBV19
J: TRBJ2-5
size: NA
length: 18
D: NA
CDR3: CASTIGGRLKGAQETQYF
DNA: TGTGCCAGTACCATAGGGGGGCGACTAAAGGGGGCCCAAGAGACCCAGTACTTC

V: TRBV12-5
J: TRBJ1-4
size: NA
length: 13
D: NA
CDR3: CASGRDTSEKLFF
DNA: TGTGCTAGTGGTAGGGACACCAGTGAAAAACTGTTTTTT

V: TRBV21-1
J: TRBJ1-2
size: NA
length: 11
D: NA
CDR3: CASSKDLGYTF
DNA: TGTGCCAGCAGCAAAGATCTCGGCTACACCTTC

V: TRBV5-1
J: TRBJ2-1
size: NA
length: 18
D: TRBD2
CDR3: CASSLPSGGSSSYNEQFF
DNA: TGCGCCAGCAGCTTGCCCAGCGGGGGGTCGAGCTCCTACAATGAGCAGTTCTTC

V: TRBV2
J: TRBJ2-5
size: NA
length: 15
D: NA
CDR3: CASTWAADLQETQYF
DNA: TGTGCCAGCACGTGGGCAGCAGACCTCCAAGAGACCCAGTACTTC

V: TRBV6-6
J: TRBJ2-5
size: NA
length: 11
D: NA
CDR3: CASSQQETQYF
DNA: TGTGCCAGCAGCCAGCAAGAGACCCAGTACTTC

V: TRBV2
J: TRBJ2-7
size: NA
length: 12
D: NA
CDR3: CASSESGYEQYF
DNA: TGTGCCAGCAGTGAATCAGGCTACGAGCAGTACTTC

V: TRBV9
J: TRBJ2-5
size: NA
length: 16
D: TRBD2
CDR3: CASSPWGSGNSETQYF
DNA: TGTGCCAGCAGCCCTTGGGGTAGCGGGAATAGTGAGACCCAGTACTTC

V: TRBV5-4
J: TRBJ2-3
size: once
length: 13
D: TRBD2
CDR3: CASAYRGEDTQYF
DNA: TGTGCCAGCGCCTACCGGGGGGAAGATACGCAGTATTTT

V: TRBV6-1
J: TRBJ2-1
size: NA
length: 13
D: NA
CDR3: CASRSLIDNEQFF
DNA: TGTGCCAGCAGGTCCCTTATAGACAATGAGCAGTTCTTC

V: TRBV5-1
J: TRBJ2-3
size: NA
length: 15
D: NA
CDR3: CASSPLASSTDTQYF
DNA: TGCGCCAGCAGCCCGCTAGCGTCAAGCACAGATACGCAGTATTTT

V: TRBV27
J: TRBJ1-2
size: few
length: 15
D: NA
CDR3: CASSWNSRGNYGYTF
DNA: TGTGCCAGCAGTTGGAACTCTCGGGGGAACTATGGCTACACCTTC

V: TRBV2
J: TRBJ1-2
size: NA
length: 12
D: NA
CDR3: CASSPQNYGYTF
DNA: TGTGCCAGCAGTCCACAGAACTATGGCTACACCTTC

V: TRBV7-9
J: TRBJ1-5
size: NA
length: 15
D: NA
CDR3: CASSTGTTSNQPQHF
DNA: TGTGCCAGCAGCACCGGGACAACGAGCAATCAGCCCCAGCATTTT

V: TRBV7-8
J: TRBJ1-1
size: NA
length: 13
D: NA
CDR3: CASSSTGHTEAFF
DNA: TGTGCCAGCAGCTCCACAGGGCACACTGAAGCTTTCTTT

V: TRBV30
J: TRBJ2-7
size: NA
length: 13
D: NA
CDR3: CAGDRARGYEQYF
DNA: TGTGCCGGCGACAGAGCGCGGGGTTACGAGCAGTACTTC

V: TRBV9
J: TRBJ2-2
size: NA
length: 13
D: NA
CDR3: CASRTGSFGELFF
DNA: TGTGCCAGCAGGACAGGTTCGTTCGGGGAGCTGTTTTTT

V: TRBV11-2
J: TRBJ1-4
size: few
length: 16
D: NA
CDR3: CASSFLGAGTNEKLFF
DNA: TGTGCCAGCAGCTTCCTGGGGGCAGGAACTAATGAAAAACTGTTTTTT

V: TRBV5-3
J: TRBJ1-6
size: NA
length: 14
D: NA
CDR3: CARSFNRGNSPLHF
DNA: TGTGCCAGAAGCTTCAATCGGGGGAATTCACCCCTCCACTTT

V: TRBV10-3
J: TRBJ2-1
size: NA
length: 13
D: TRBD2
CDR3: CAISESGRNEQFF
DNA: TGTGCCATCAGTGAGAGCGGGAGGAATGAGCAGTTCTTC

V: TRBV4-3
J: TRBJ1-2
size: NA
length: 15
D: NA
CDR3: CASSQVGRANYGYTF
DNA: TGCGCCAGCAGCCAAGTGGGCAGAGCTAACTATGGCTACACCTTC

V: TRBV18
J: TRBJ2-5
size: NA
length: 15
D: NA
CDR3: CASSPPGLSIETQYF
DNA: TGTGCCAGCTCACCACCGGGCCTAAGCATAGAGACCCAGTACTTC

V: TRBV5-6
J: TRBJ2-7
size: NA
length: 13
D: NA
CDR3: CASSPGHSYEQYF
DNA: TGTGCCAGCAGCCCTGGACACTCGTACGAGCAGTACTTC

V: TRBV29-1
J: TRBJ2-7
size: NA
length: 15
D: NA
CDR3: CSVEGTGRGDYEQYF
DNA: TGCAGCGTTGAAGGTACCGGCAGGGGAGACTACGAGCAGTACTTC

V: TRBV18
J: TRBJ1-1
size: NA
length: 16
D: NA
CDR3: CASSPRELHMNTEAFF
DNA: TGTGCCAGCTCACCACGGGAGCTCCACATGAACACTGAAGCTTTCTTT

V: TRBV7-9
J: TRBJ2-1
size: NA
length: 11
D: NA
CDR3: CSSRDRRMQFF
DNA: TGTTCCAGCCGGGATAGACGAATGCAGTTCTTC

V: TRBV6-1
J: TRBJ2-4
size: NA
length: 14
D: NA
CDR3: CASGTRTFNNIQYF
DNA: TGTGCCAGCGGAACCAGGACTTTTAACAACATTCAGTACTTC

V: TRBV5-1
J: TRBJ1-1
size: NA
length: 15
D: NA
CDR3: CASSLGSGADTEAFF
DNA: TGCGCCAGCAGCTTGGGTTCGGGAGCAGACACTGAAGCTTTCTTT

V: TRBV27
J: TRBJ2-7
size: NA
length: 14
D: NA
CDR3: CASSFNMFAAEQYF
DNA: TGTGCCAGCAGTTTTAACATGTTCGCTGCCGAGCAGTACTTC

V: TRBV11-3
J: TRBJ2-1
size: NA
length: 14
D: NA
CDR3: CASSFVLEGNEQFF
DNA: TGTGCCAGCAGCTTCGTCCTAGAGGGTAATGAGCAGTTCTTC

V: TRBV5-1
J: TRBJ1-4
size: NA
length: 15
D: NA
CDR3: CASSSSRATNEKLFF
DNA: TGCGCCAGCAGCTCCTCCAGGGCAACTAATGAAAAACTGTTTTTT

V: TRBV7-2
J: TRBJ2-5
size: NA
length: 16
D: TRBD2
CDR3: CASSRTSGGARETQYF
DNA: TGTGCCAGCAGTCGGACTAGCGGGGGGGCGAGGGAGACCCAGTACTTC

V: TRBV18
J: TRBJ1-5
size: once
length: 13
D: NA
CDR3: CASSPQGDQPQHF
DNA: TGTGCCAGCTCACCACAGGGAGATCAGCCCCAGCATTTT

V: TRBV6-1
J: TRBJ1-2
size: NA
length: 15
D: TRBD1
CDR3: CASSPAPTGGNGYTF
DNA: TGTGCCAGCAGTCCAGCACCTACAGGGGGCAATGGCTACACCTTC

V: TRBV25-1
J: TRBJ1-3
size: NA
length: 16
D: TRBD1
CDR3: CASSARTGFGGNTIYF
DNA: TGTGCCAGCAGTGCCCGGACAGGGTTTGGTGGAAACACCATATATTTT

V: TRBV27
J: TRBJ2-4
size: few
length: 15
D: NA
CDR3: CASRPRTVAKNIQYF
DNA: TGTGCCAGCAGACCAAGGACAGTAGCCAAAAACATTCAGTACTTC

V: TRBV19
J: TRBJ1-5
size: medium-sized
length: 14
D: TRBD1
CDR3: CASDQGALNQPQHF
DNA: TGTGCCAGCGATCAGGGGGCGCTTAATCAGCCCCAGCATTTT

V: TRBV9
J: TRBJ2-1
size: NA
length: 15
D: NA
CDR3: CASSVDGRRYNEQFF
DNA: TGTGCCAGCAGCGTAGACGGGAGAAGGTACAATGAGCAGTTCTTC

V: TRBV19
J: TRBJ2-1
size: NA
length: 15
D: TRBD1
CDR3: CASTPGTGGYNEQFF
DNA: TGTGCCAGTACCCCCGGGACAGGGGGTTACAATGAGCAGTTCTTC

V: TRBV9
J: TRBJ1-3
size: few
length: 19
D: NA
CDR3: CASSVAPYGQTQSGNTIYF
DNA: TGTGCCAGCAGCGTAGCCCCTTATGGACAGACTCAATCTGGAAACACCATATATTTT

V: TRBV30
J: TRBJ2-1
size: NA
length: 15
D: TRBD2
CDR3: CAWSGTSGGPGEQFF
DNA: TGTGCCTGGAGTGGGACTAGCGGAGGCCCAGGTGAGCAGTTCTTC

V: TRBV10-3
J: TRBJ2-5
size: NA
length: 14
D: TRBD1
CDR3: CAISESTGTDQSYF
DNA: TGTGCCATCAGTGAGTCGACGGGGACAGACCAGAGTTACTTC

V: TRBV7-7
J: TRBJ2-5
size: NA
length: 14
D: TRBD2
CDR3: CASRKGLAQETQYF
DNA: TGTGCTAGCAGAAAGGGACTAGCACAAGAGACCCAGTACTTC